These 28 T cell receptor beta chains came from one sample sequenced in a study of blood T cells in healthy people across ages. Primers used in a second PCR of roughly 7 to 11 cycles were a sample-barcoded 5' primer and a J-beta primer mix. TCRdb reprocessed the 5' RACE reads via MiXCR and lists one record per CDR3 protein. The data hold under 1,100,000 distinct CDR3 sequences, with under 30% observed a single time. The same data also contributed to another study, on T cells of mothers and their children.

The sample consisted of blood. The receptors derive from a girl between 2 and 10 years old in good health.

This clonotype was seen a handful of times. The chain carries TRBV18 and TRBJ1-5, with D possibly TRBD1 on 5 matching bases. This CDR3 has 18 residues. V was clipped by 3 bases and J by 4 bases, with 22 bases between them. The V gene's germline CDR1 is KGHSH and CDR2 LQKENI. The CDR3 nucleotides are TGTGCCAGCTCACCTTCCCGGGCAGTTCGGGGACTAAATCAGCCCCAGCATTTT. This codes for CASSPSRAVRGLNQPQHF.

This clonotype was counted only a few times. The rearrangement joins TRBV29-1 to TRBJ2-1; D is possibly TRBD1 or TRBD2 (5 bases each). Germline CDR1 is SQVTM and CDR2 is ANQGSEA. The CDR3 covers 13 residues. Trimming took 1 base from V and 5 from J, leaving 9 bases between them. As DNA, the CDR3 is TGCAGCGTTGAAGCTGTGGGGGACAATGAGCAGTTCTTC. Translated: CSVEAVGDNEQFF.

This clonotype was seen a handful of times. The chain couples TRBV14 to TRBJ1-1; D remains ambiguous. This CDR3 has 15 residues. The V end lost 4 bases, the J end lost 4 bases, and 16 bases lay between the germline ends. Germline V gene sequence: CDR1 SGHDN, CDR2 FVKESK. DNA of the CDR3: TGTGCCAGCAGCCCCCCTTCCGGGGTGGTCACTGAAGCTTTCTTT. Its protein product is CASSPPSGVVTEAFF. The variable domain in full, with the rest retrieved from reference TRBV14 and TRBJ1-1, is EAGVTQFPSHSVIEKGQTVTLRCDPISGHDNLYWYRRVMGKEIKFLLHFVKESKQDESGMPNNRFLAERTGGTYSTLKVQPAELEDSGVYFCASSPPSGVVTEAFFGQGTRLTVV.

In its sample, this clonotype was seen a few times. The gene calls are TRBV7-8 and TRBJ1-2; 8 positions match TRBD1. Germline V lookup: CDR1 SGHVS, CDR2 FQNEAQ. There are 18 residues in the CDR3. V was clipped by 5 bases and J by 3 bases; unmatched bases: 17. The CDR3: CASSRSRQGKLPYYGYTF. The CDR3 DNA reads TGTGCCAGCAGCCGATCCCGACAGGGGAAATTACCATACTATGGCTACACCTTC.

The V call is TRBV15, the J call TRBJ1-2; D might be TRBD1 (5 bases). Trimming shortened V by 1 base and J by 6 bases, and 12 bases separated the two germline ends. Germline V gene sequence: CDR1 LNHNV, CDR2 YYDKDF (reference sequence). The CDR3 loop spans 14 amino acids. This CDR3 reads CATSRGKDSHGYTF. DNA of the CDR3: TGTGCCACCAGCAGAGGTAAAGACAGCCATGGCTACACCTTC.

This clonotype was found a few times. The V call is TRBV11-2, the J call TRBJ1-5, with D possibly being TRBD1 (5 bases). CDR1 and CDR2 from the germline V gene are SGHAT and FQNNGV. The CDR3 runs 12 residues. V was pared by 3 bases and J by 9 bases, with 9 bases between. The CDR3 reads CASSLEGRPQHF. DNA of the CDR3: TGTGCCAGCAGCTTGGAGGGACGGCCCCAGCATTTT. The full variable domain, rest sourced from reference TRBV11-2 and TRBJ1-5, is EAGVAQSPRYKIIEKRQSVAFWCNPISGHATLYWYQQILGQGPKLLIQFQNNGVVDDSQLPKDRFSAERLKGVDSTLKIQPAKLEDSAVYLCASSLEGRPQHFGDGTRLSIL.

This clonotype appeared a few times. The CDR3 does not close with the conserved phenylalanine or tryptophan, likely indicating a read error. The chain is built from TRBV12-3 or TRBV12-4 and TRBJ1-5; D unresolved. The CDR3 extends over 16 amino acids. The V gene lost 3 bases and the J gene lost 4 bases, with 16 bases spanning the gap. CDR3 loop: CASSLNLLAGNQPQHL. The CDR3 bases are TGTGCCAGCAGTTTGAATCTATTGGCGGGTAATCAGCCCCAGCATCTT.

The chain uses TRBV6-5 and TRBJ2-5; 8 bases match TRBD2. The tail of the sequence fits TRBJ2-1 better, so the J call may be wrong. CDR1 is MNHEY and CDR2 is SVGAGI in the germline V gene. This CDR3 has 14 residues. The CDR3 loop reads CASSYSGSRNEQFF. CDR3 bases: TGTGCCAGCAGTTACAGCGGGAGTCGGAATGAGCAGTTCTTC.

The CDR3 DNA sequence: TGCGCCAGCAGCCAAGATCCGAGTACCTACGAGCAGTACTTC. Its translation is CASSQDPSTYEQYF. The V call is TRBV4-1, the J call TRBJ2-7; D unclear. V was trimmed by 0 bases and J by 2 bases, leaving 8 bases between them. Germline values: CDR1 MGHRA, CDR2 YSYEKL. The CDR3 consists of 14 residues.

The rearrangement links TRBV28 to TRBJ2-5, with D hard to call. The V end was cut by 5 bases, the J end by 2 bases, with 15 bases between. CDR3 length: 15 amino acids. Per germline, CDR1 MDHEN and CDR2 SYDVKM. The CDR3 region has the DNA TGTGCCAGCAGTGCGACATCGACCCGACAAGAGACCCAGTACTTC. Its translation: CASSATSTRQETQYF.

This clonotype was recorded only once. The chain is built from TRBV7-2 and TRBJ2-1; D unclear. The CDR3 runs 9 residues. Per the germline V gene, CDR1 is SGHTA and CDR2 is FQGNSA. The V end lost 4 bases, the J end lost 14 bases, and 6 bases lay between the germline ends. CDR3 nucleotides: TGTGCCAGCAGCTCCAAGGAGTTCTTC. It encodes CASSSKEFF.

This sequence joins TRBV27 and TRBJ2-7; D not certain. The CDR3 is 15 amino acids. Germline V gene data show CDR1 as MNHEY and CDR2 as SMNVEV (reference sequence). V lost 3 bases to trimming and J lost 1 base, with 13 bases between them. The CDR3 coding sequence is TGTGCCAGCAGTTTGATTTCGTCCGGGTCCTACGAGCAGTACTTC. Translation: CASSLISSGSYEQYF.

The CDR3 region is CASSQRSGSRYEQYF. The CDR3 DNA is TGTGCCAGCAGCCAACGTAGCGGGAGTAGGTACGAGCAGTACTTC. The chain is built from TRBV4-2 and TRBJ2-7, with 9 bases lining up with TRBD2. V lost 2 bases and J lost 4; bases outside the gene matches: 6. There are 15 residues in the CDR3. Germline V CDR1 and CDR2: LGHNA, YNFKEQ.

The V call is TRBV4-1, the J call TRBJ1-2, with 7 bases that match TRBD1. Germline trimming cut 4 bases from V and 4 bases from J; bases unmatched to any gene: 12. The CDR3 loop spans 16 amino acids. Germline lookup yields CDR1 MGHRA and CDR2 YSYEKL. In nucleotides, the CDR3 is TGCGCCAGCAGCCCAGGGGGAAAGGCGGTAGGCTATGGCTACACCTTC. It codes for CASSPGGKAVGYGYTF.

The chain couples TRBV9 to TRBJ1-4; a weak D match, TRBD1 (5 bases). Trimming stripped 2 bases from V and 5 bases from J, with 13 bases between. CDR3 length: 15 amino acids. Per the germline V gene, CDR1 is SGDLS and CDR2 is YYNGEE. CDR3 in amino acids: CASSVTGDLNEKLFF. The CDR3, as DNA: TGTGCCAGCAGCGTCACAGGCGACCTCAATGAAAAACTGTTTTTT.

CDR3 coding DNA: TGTGCCATCAGTGAGGGACAAGATACGCAGTATTTT. It is translated as CAISEGQDTQYF. The chain recombines TRBV10-3 with TRBJ2-3; D is perhaps TRBD1 (5 bases). The V gene lost 2 bases and the J gene lost 5 bases, with 5 bases spanning the gap. Germline V gene sequence: CDR1 ENHRY, CDR2 SYGVKD. The length of the CDR3 is 12 residues.

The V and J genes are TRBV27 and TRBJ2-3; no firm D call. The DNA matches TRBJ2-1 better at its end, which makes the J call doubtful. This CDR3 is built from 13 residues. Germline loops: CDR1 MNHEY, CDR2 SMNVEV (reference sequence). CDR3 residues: CASSSRLKNEQFF. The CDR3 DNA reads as TGTGCCAGCAGTTCCCGACTTAAAAATGAGCAGTTCTTC.

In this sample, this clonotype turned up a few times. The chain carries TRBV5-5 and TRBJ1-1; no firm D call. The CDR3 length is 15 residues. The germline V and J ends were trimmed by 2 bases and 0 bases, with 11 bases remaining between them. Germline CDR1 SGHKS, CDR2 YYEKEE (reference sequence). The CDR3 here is CASSFIGGMNTEAFF. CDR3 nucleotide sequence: TGTGCCAGCAGCTTCATAGGAGGGATGAACACTGAAGCTTTCTTT.

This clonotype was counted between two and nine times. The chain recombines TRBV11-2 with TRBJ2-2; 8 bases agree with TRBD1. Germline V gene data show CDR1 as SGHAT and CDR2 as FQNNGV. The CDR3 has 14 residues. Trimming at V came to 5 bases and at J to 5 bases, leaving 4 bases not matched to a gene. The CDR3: CASSMTGATGELFF. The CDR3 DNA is TGTGCCAGCAGCATGACAGGGGCAACCGGGGAGCTGTTTTTT.

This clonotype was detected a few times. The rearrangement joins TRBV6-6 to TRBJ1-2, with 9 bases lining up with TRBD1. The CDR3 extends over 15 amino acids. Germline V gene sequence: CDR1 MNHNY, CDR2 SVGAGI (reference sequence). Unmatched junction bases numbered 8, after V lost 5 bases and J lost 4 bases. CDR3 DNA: TGTGCCAGCAGTACAGGACAGGGGACTAGCTATGGCTACACCTTC. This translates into CASSTGQGTSYGYTF.

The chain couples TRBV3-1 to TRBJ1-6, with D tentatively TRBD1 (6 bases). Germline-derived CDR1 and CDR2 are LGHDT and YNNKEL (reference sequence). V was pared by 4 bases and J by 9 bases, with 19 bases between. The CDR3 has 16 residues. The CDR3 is CASSPPGTGGSSPLHF. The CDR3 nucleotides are TGTGCCAGCAGCCCACCCGGGACGGGGGGCAGTTCACCCCTCCACTTT.

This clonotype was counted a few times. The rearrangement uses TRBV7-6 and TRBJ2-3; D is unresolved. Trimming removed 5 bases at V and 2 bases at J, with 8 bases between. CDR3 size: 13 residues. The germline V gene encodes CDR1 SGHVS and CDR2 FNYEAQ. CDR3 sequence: CASSAPATDTQYF. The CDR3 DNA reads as TGTGCCAGCAGCGCCCCGGCCACAGATACGCAGTATTTT.

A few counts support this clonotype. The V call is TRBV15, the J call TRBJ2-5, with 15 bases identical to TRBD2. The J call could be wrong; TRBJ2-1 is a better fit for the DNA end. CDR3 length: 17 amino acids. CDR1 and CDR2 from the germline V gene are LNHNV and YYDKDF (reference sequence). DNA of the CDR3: TGTGCCACCAGCAGAGATAAAAGCGGACTAGCGGGGGGGAAGCAGTTCTTC. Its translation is CATSRDKSGLAGGKQFF.

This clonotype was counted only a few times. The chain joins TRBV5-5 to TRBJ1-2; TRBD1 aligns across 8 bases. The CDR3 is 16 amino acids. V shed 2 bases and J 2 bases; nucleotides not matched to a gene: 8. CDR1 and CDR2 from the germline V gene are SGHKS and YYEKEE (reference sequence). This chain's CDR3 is CASSLAGTGENYGYTF. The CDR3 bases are TGTGCCAGCAGCTTAGCCGGGACAGGCGAAAACTATGGCTACACCTTC.

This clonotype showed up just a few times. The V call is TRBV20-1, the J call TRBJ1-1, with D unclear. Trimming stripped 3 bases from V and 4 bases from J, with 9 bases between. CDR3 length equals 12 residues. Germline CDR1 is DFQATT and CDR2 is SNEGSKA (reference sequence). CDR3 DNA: TGCAGTGCTAGCGGATGGAGCACTGAAGCTTTCTTT. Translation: CSASGWSTEAFF.

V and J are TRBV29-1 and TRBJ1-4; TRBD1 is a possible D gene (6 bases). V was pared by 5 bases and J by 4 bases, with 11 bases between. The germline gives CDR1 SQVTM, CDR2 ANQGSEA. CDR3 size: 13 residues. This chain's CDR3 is CSVKGQINEKLFF. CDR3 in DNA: TGCAGCGTTAAAGGACAGATTAATGAAAAACTGTTTTTT. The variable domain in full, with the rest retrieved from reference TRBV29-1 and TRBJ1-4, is SAVISQKPSRDICQRGTSLTIQCQVDSQVTMMFWYRQQPGQSLTLIATANQGSEATYESGFVIDKFPISRPNLTFSTLTVSNMSPEDSSIYLCSVKGQINEKLFFGSGTQLSVL.

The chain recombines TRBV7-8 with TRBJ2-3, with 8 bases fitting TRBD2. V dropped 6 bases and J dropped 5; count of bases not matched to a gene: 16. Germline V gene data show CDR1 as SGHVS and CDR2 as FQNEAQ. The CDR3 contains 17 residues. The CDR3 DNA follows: TGTGCCAGCAGTATAGTCGGGAGGGATATCGATGGAGATACGCAGTATTTT. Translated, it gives CASSIVGRDIDGDTQYF.

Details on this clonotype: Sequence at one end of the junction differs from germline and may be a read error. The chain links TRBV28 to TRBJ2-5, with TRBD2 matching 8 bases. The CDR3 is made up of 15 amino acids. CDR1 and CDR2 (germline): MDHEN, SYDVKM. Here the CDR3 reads CACSSRREGQETQYF. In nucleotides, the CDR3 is TGTGCCTGCAGTTCCCGTCGGGAGGGCCAAGAGACCCAGTACTTC.